This entry lists 2 T cell receptor beta chains sequenced from one sample in a study of T cell repertoires in cytomegalovirus infection. TCRdb redid the calling of the reads with MiXCR, one entry per CDR3 protein. Among around 530,000 distinct CDR3 sequences, approximately 16% were seen once, and the ten largest hold roughly 25%. Sequencing used CD8+ T cells from PBMCs. Every receptor here comes from a human donor in good health (CMV status not recorded). Some clones in this sample may be carry-over from other donors' samples.

The rearrangement uses TRBV11-2 and TRBJ2-7; 10 bases fit TRBD2. V was pared by 7 bases and J by 4 bases, with 10 bases of the junction left unmatched. Germline CDR1 is SGHAT and CDR2 is FQNNGV. The CDR3 sequence is 15 residues long. The CDR3 region has the DNA TGTGCCAGCAACGCCCCAGCGGGAGGGGTTTACGAGCAGTACTTC. Its translation is CASNAPAGGVYEQYF.

The rearrangement joins TRBV30 to TRBJ1-4, with D perhaps TRBD1 (5 bases). The CDR3 is 13 amino acids. Germline V lookup: CDR1 GTSNPN, CDR2 SVGIG (reference sequence). Trimming removed 7 bases at V and 5 bases at J, with 14 bases between. DNA for the CDR3: TGTGCCTATAGCTTGGGACGAAATGAAAAACTGTTTTTT. Residues: CAYSLGRNEKLFF. Looking up the rest from reference TRBV30 and TRBJ1-4 gives the full variable domain: SQTIHQWPATLVQPVGSPLSLECTVEGTSNPNLYWYRQAAGRGLQLLFYSVGIGQISSEVPQNLSASRPQDRQFILSSKKLLLSDSGFYLCAYSLGRNEKLFFGSGTQLSVL.